This T cell receptor beta chain was documented in a study of blood T cell dynamics during melanoma immunotherapy. Time point of the sample: pre-treatment baseline. Each bulk PBMC sample had roughly 400 ng DNA loaded. Produced via immunoSEQ multiplex PCR; TCRdb's table is partial and in-frame only. The sample yields tens of thousands of clones, roughly 86% seen once. V was cut by 1 base and J by 7 bases, with 17 bases left in between. The germline V gene encodes CDR1 SGHNT and CDR2 YENEEA. CDR3 size: 16 residues. This sequence was found in a human donor with melanoma. V and J are TRBV11-3 and TRBJ2-1; D is unclear. This specimen was blood, taken from a patient treated with checkpoint blockade. The CDR3 sequence: CASSLGGGPERNEQFF. The CDR3, as DNA: TGTGCCAGCAGCTTAGGGGGTGGACCCGAGAGGAATGAGCAGTTCTTC.